Below, 14 T cell receptor beta chains from the same sample are listed, as sequenced in a study of cytomegalovirus exposure and HLA in healthy donors. PCR amplification relied on 60 Vbeta primers (plus 13 Jbeta primers). TCRdb's copy holds only in-frame clones and misses some; the assay was immunoSEQ multiplex PCR. Counted here are more than 110,000 clones, approximately 84% occurring once; the ten biggest clones make up approximately 1.5%. Specimen: PBMCs. All receptors come from a man aged 25-45 years in good health and CMV-seropositive.

This sequence joins TRBV18 and TRBJ1-3; 8 nucleotides line up with TRBD1. Germline values: CDR1 KGHSH, CDR2 LQKENI. The junction had 7 bases not matched to a gene; V was cut back by 6 bases and J by 0 bases. The CDR3 loop spans 16 amino acids. CDR3 amino acids: CASSPRGPSSGNTIYF. As DNA, the CDR3 is TGTGCCAGCTCCCCCAGGGGGCCGAGCTCTGGAAACACCATATATTTT.

The chain uses TRBV6-5 and TRBJ1-2, with 7 positions matching TRBD1. CDR1 and CDR2 (germline): MNHEY, SVGAGI. This CDR3 comprises 16 residues. J gave up 8 bases and V 2 bases, and 14 bases lay outside the gene matches. For the CDR3, the DNA is TGTGCCAGCAGTTACACCAATCCGACAGGGAGGAGCGGCTACACCTTC. It codes for CASSYTNPTGRSGYTF.

The CDR3 protein is CASSGQGADQETQYF. In DNA form, the CDR3 reads TGTGCCAGCAGCGGACAGGGGGCGGACCAAGAGACCCAGTACTTC. The gene calls are TRBV2 and TRBJ2-5; 11 bases agree with TRBD1. There are 15 residues in the CDR3. V dropped 6 bases and J dropped 0; count of bases not matched to a gene: 3. CDR1 is SNHLY, CDR2 FYNNEI, per germline.

The rearrangement joins TRBV19 to TRBJ1-5, with a possible D match to TRBD1 (6 bases). V was trimmed by 4 bases and J by 4 bases, leaving 11 bases between them. CDR3 length: 14 amino acids. Germline assignment: CDR1 LNHDA and CDR2 SQIVND (reference sequence). CDR3 sequence: CASSNRDKNQPQHF. The CDR3 DNA is TGTGCCAGTAGTAACCGGGACAAAAATCAGCCCCAGCATTTT.

This clone occurred a few times. The V gene is TRBV2, the J gene TRBJ2-1; D perhaps matches TRBD2 (6 bases). V was clipped by 11 bases and J by 4 bases, with 9 bases between them. CDR3 length: 11 residues. Germline V gene data show CDR1 as SNHLY and CDR2 as FYNNEI. The CDR3 loop is CAGGLYNEQFF. CDR3 coding DNA: TGTGCCGGGGGACTTTACAATGAGCAGTTCTTC.

This sequence joins TRBV6-6 and TRBJ1-5; 7 nucleotides agree with TRBD1. The V gene's germline CDR1 is MNHNY and CDR2 SVGAGI (reference sequence). Trimming took 7 bases from V and 5 from J; bases not matched to a gene: 5. This CDR3 comprises 13 residues. This chain's CDR3 is CASTDRVDQPQHF. In nucleotides, the CDR3 is TGTGCCAGCACCGACAGGGTCGATCAGCCCCAGCATTTT.

The gene calls are TRBV11-3 and TRBJ2-2; 9 positions match TRBD2. The CDR3 consists of 16 residues. V shed 1 base and J 0 bases; nucleotides not matched to a gene: 0. Per germline, CDR1 SGHNT and CDR2 YENEEA. This CDR3 reads CASSLASGANTGELFF. The CDR3 DNA follows: TGTGCCAGCAGCTTAGCTAGCGGGGCGAACACCGGGGAGCTGTTTTTT.

This sequence joins TRBV19 and TRBJ1-4; 7 nucleotides align to TRBD1. Germline CDR1 LNHDA, CDR2 SQIVND (reference sequence). J gave up 4 bases and V 5 bases, and 4 bases lay outside the gene matches. The CDR3 loop spans 14 amino acids. The CDR3 region is CASSPGQNNEKLFF. DNA of the CDR3: TGTGCCAGTAGTCCGGGACAGAATAATGAAAAACTGTTTTTT.

V usage is TRBV6-1 and J usage is TRBJ1-4; D unclear. Germline-derived CDR1 and CDR2 are MNHNS and SASEGT. This CDR3 contains 13 residues. Trimming shortened V by 5 bases and J by 8 bases, and 12 bases separated the two germline ends. The CDR3: CASSWAGKEKLFF. The DNA of the CDR3 is TGTGCCAGCAGTTGGGCGGGGAAGGAAAAACTGTTTTTT.

The rearrangement joins TRBV2 to TRBJ1-2, with D possibly TRBD1 on 5 matching bases. The CDR3 runs 12 residues. Between the trimmed V and J ends, which lost 7 bases and 5 bases, there was a span of 11 bases. Germline V gives CDR1 SNHLY, CDR2 FYNNEI. The CDR3 is CASNGGGYGYTF. CDR3 DNA sequence: TGTGCCAGCAACGGGGGTGGTTATGGCTACACCTTC.

This clone was observed a few times. J is TRBJ1-1 and V is TRBV28; D uncertain. The CDR3 is 13 amino acids. CDR1 is MDHEN and CDR2 is SYDVKM in the germline V gene. Trimming removed 8 bases at V and 1 base at J, with 11 bases between. In nucleotides, the CDR3 is TGTGCCAGCCAACCAGGTTCGAACACTGAAGCTTTCTTT. Protein product: CASQPGSNTEAFF.

This clone has a single count. This chain uses TRBV5-1 with TRBJ2-1; 7 bases match TRBD1. Trimming at V came to 0 bases and at J to 1 base, leaving 13 bases not matched to a gene. The length of the CDR3 is 19 residues. Germline CDR1 and CDR2: SGHRS and YFSETQ. The CDR3 DNA sequence: TGCGCCAGCAGCTTGGCCATTACAGGGGTTTTAGGTTCCTACAATGAGCAGTTCTTC. It encodes CASSLAITGVLGSYNEQFF.

This rearrangement joins TRBV29-1 to TRBJ2-5, with 11 bases lining up with TRBD2. The CDR3 is made up of 13 amino acids. The V gene's germline CDR1 is SQVTM and CDR2 ANQGSEA. The V and J ends lost 4 bases and 3 bases, in that order; junction bases with no gene match: 1. CDR3 loop: CSVVAGGKETQYF. Here the CDR3 DNA reads TGCAGCGTTGTAGCGGGGGGGAAAGAGACCCAGTACTTC.

The chain employs TRBV18 and TRBJ2-6, with D perhaps matching TRBD1 (5 bases). Germline CDR1 KGHSH, CDR2 LQKENI. This CDR3 has 17 amino acids. V lost 1 base and J lost 0, with 10 bases in between. The CDR3, as DNA: TGTGCCAGCTCACCACAGACAGCCAGCTCTGGGGCCAACGTCCTGACTTTC. Encoded protein: CASSPQTASSGANVLTF.